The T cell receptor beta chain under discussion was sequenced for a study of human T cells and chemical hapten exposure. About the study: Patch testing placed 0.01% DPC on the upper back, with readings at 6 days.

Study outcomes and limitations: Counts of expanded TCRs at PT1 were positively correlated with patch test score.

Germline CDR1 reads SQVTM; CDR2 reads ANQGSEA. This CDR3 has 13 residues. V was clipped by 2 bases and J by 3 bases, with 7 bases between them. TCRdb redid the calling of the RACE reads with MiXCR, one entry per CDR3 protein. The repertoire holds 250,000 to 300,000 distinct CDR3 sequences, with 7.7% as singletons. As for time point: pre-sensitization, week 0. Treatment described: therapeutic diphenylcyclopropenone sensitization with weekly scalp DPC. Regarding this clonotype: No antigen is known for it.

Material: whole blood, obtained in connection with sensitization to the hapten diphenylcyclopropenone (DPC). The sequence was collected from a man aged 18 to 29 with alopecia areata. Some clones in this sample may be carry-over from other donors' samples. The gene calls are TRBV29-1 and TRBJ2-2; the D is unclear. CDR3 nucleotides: TGCAGCGTTGAACGGTTGGACACCGGGGAGCTGTTTTTT. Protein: CSVERLDTGELFF.